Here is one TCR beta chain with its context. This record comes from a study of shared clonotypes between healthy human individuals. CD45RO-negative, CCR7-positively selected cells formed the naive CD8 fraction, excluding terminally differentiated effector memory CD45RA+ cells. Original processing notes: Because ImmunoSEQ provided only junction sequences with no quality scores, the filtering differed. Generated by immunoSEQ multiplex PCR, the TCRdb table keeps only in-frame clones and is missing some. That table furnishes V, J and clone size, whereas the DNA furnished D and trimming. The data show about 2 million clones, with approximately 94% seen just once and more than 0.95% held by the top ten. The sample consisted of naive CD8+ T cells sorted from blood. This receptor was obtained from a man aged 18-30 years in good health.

CDR3 region: CASSLDSGGEQYF. The CDR3 DNA reads TGTGCCAGCAGCTTAGACTCGGGAGGCGAGCAGTACTTC. V gene TRBV7-9 combines with J gene TRBJ2-7; 7 bases map to TRBD2. This CDR3 has 13 amino acids. V lost 1 base and J lost 6; bases outside the gene matches: 3. Germline values: CDR1 SEHNR, CDR2 FQNEAQ (reference sequence).